Listed below are T cell receptor beta chains from one sample, sequenced in a study of T cell responses to AZD1222 COVID-19 vaccine. Repertoires were generated with immunoSEQ multiplex PCR, while TCRdb's copy carries only in-frame clones and drops some. The data hold 150,000 to 200,000 clones, with 87% observed a single time. This sample comprised peripheral blood, obtained on day 0 of AZD1222 vaccination. These receptors all stem from an adult in good health. Both conserved end residues are part of each CDR3.

CDR3 protein,V gene,J gene
CASTPRGSYNSPLHF,TRBV27,TRBJ1-6
CAHPRGNEQFF,TRBV28,TRBJ2-1
CASSHRDLRMNTEAFF,TRBV3-1/TRBV3-2,TRBJ1-1
CASSGRGDTEAFF,TRBV19,TRBJ1-1
CASRLANTDTQYF,TRBV10-2,TRBJ2-3
CASSLGWGGDTEAFF,TRBV11-2,TRBJ1-1
CASSPGTGRGGYTF,TRBV18,TRBJ1-2
CASSSMTGGPDTQYF,TRBV9,TRBJ2-3
CASSSGGGTSRETQYF,TRBV5-4,TRBJ2-5
CASSRGGFGYTF,TRBV5-1,TRBJ1-2
CASSPPDRGYEQYF,TRBV18,TRBJ2-7
CSVETWAMNTEAFF,TRBV29-1,TRBJ1-1
CASSYSAGADTQYF,TRBV6-5,TRBJ2-3
CASSFQRGVRGEQYF,TRBV5-4,TRBJ2-7
CASSQVGTGYNEQFF,TRBV4-1,TRBJ2-1
CASSLEGNSPLHF,TRBV5-1,TRBJ1-6
CASSGTPGSLHF,TRBV6-4,TRBJ1-6
CASIHELGEAFF,TRBV19,TRBJ1-1
CTSRTGEVNPGELFF,TRBV1,TRBJ2-2
CASSTLGQGQGDIQYF,TRBV19,TRBJ2-4
CASSFTLSGTGREAFF,TRBV5-1,TRBJ1-1
CASSPGPSGIYEQYF,TRBV18,TRBJ2-7
CASSLGTTRNQPQHF,TRBV7-6,TRBJ1-5
CASSQGQGFGNTIYF,TRBV7-7,TRBJ1-3
CASSPGGGYEQYF,TRBV28,TRBJ2-7
CASSFRGRNQPQHF,TRBV5-4,TRBJ1-5